This TCR beta chain was captured by sequencing in a study of regulatory T cells in long-lasting Graves disease (dated by TCRdb to the early 2020s). About the full investigation: Persistent Graves' disease was defined as antithyroid drug treatment for over 5 years with persistently positive TSH receptor autoantibodies. The study was registered as a clinical trial and conducted in China. On average, persistent Graves' disease patients in the clinical cohort had been on antithyroid drugs for about 10.3 years. Patients with persistent Graves' disease were compared with patients with newly diagnosed Graves' disease using TCR sequencing and RNA sequencing of peripheral blood. A total of around 33 samples were covered by TCR sequencing, comprising about 13 persistent and about 20 newly diagnosed Graves' disease patients.

According to the study, the label for this sample's time point signals: persistent/refractory GD, antithyroid drugs over 5 years with positive TRAb. RNA was extracted from PBMCs in TRIzol for both TCR sequencing and RNA sequencing. The diagnosis of Graves' disease followed American Thyroid Association guidelines. Recruitment of patients was carried out at an endocrinology department in Xi'an, China. Each patient gave around 9.2 milliliters of peripheral blood, collected in an EDTA anticoagulant tube. Ficoll Paque Plus density gradient separation was used to isolate PBMCs, and no additional T cell sorting was done. An Agilent 2100 Bioanalyzer and agarose gel were used to assess RNA quality, and a NanoDrop 2000 was used to measure RNA concentration. CDR1 PRHDT and CDR2 FYEKMQ were looked up in the germline V gene (reference sequence). Reading from cysteine to phenylalanine, the CDR3 counts 15 amino acids. CDR3 DNA is the only sequence kept; it has 45 bases, read in frame from the first base. A distance of 9 bases separates the germline ends of V and J, which lose 0 bases and 3 bases respectively.

On the study overall, not on this receptor specifically: Preferential use of TRBV28, TRBJ1-2 and TRBJ2-5 was observed in persistent disease, whereas TRBV20-1 and TRBJ2-1 were favored in newly diagnosed disease. Sequencing and analysis were limited to the TCR beta chain. The authors acknowledged the small sample size as a limitation that may reduce accuracy. Because the primary lesion, thyroid tissue, could not be accessed, the study looked at peripheral blood alone. Persistent patients shared more public clonotypes among themselves (around 2,800) than newly diagnosed patients did (approximately 900). Lower TCR Shannon entropy and fewer highly expanded clones were observed in persistent Graves' disease patients than in newly diagnosed patients, which suggested clonal expansion.

Remarks on this clonotype: Its antigen has not been determined. Base qualities are not provided; no much larger clone lies one nucleotide away.

The library was generated by multiplex PCR. The sample was run on an Illumina HiSeq 4000. iRepertoire HTBI primers and Arm-PCR amplification of CDR3 regions were used to construct TCR beta libraries. Before sequencing, the PCR products underwent gel purification. Processing in the source paper ran as follows. A total of fewer than 70 TRBV and 14 TRBJ segments were identified across samples and were used for gene usage analysis of CDR3 amino acid clonotypes. Filtered high-quality paired reads were merged into contigs using COPE and FqMerger. BLAST was used to align contigs to IMGT TRBV, TRBD and TRBJ reference genes, and CDR3 was defined according to IMGT. Any clonotype with a frequency above 0.1% was classified as a highly expanded clone. Shannon entropy was used to measure repertoire diversity, and the Gini coefficient was used to measure V-J evenness. A clonotype found in more than one individual was treated as public. TCRdb itself trimmed the public reads at Q25 with fastp, ran MiXCR and retained productive beta chains. When rows share a CDR3 protein, they turn into one entry using the most common DNA and genes. TCRdb's processing, not the study's, gives the V and J calls here. The sample table lists hundreds of thousands of distinct CDR3 sequences, under 25% of them with a count of one. The ten largest clones represent around 7% of the sample.

This material consisted of peripheral blood mononuclear cells (PBMCs), taken when the disease was refractory, from a patient treated with antithyroid drugs. The chain is assembled from TRBV13 and TRBJ1-5; no confident D gene assignment can be made. The TCR sequence derives from a female donor with Graves disease. The CDR3 region has the sequence CASSLGSQFNQPQHF. The DNA is as follows: TGTGCCAGCAGCTTAGGCTCCCAGTTCAATCAGCCCCAGCATTTT.